A selection of T cell receptor beta chains follows, all from one sample in a study of lymphopenia after photon versus proton radiotherapy. Clones were sequenced by immunoSEQ multiplex PCR, and TCRdb holds only the in-frame ones, with some missing. The sample consists of 25,000 to 30,000 clones, 80% to 90% of them appearing once. Source: peripheral blood, taken from a patient treated with proton-based radiotherapy. These TCRs come from an older woman with cholangiocarcinoma. Some clones in this sample may be carry-over from other donors' samples. CDR3s include the opening cysteine and the closing phenylalanine or tryptophan. D genes are given only for firm matches. Only some rows state a clone size, as once, few, many or a class for expanded clones.

size,J,D,V,DNA,CDR3
.,TRBJ1-1,.,TRBV5-6,TGTGCCAGCAGCTGGAGGAACACTGAAGCTTTCTTT,CASSWRNTEAFF
.,TRBJ1-1,.,TRBV6-1,TGTGCCAGCAGTGAAGCGCGTTGGGGCGGACGGGGGAACACTGAAGCTTTCTTT,CASSEARWGGRGNTEAFF
once,TRBJ1-1,.,TRBV18,TGTGCCAGCTCGATGGGACTCATCAACACTGAAGCTTTCTTT,CASSMGLINTEAFF
.,TRBJ2-1,TRBD1,TRBV29-1,TGCAGCCTAGCGGACAGGGGGCTCAATGAGCAGTTCTTC,CSLADRGLNEQFF
few,TRBJ1-2,.,TRBV5-6,TGTGCCAGCAGCCCGCCCCGACAGAATTATGGCTACACCTTC,CASSPPRQNYGYTF
once,TRBJ1-1,.,TRBV6-1,TGTGCCAGCTGGGGTTACAGGGAAGCGAACACTGAAGCTTTCTTT,CASWGYREANTEAFF
.,TRBJ2-7,.,TRBV9,TGTGCCAGCAGCCCAGGCCCCGGGACACATTACGAGCAGTACTTC,CASSPGPGTHYEQYF
.,TRBJ2-3,TRBD1,TRBV5-4,TGTGCCAGCAGCTCCCGACAGGGGGCGCAGACAGATACGCAGTATTTT,CASSSRQGAQTDTQYF
.,TRBJ2-7,.,TRBV5-4,TGTGCCAGCAGCGCGCATACTAGTTACGAGCAGTACTTC,CASSAHTSYEQYF
.,TRBJ2-7,TRBD2,TRBV18,TGTGCCAGCTCACCAGGGGGACTAGCGGGGCGTAACTCCTACGAGCAGTACTTC,CASSPGGLAGRNSYEQYF
.,TRBJ1-3,.,TRBV6-1,TGTGCCAGCAGAAAACTCAGCTCTGGAAACACCATATATTTT,CASRKLSSGNTIYF
.,TRBJ2-3,.,TRBV19,TGTGCCAGTAGTATAGGGCTGGGGGATACGCAGTATTTT,CASSIGLGDTQYF
.,TRBJ2-5,TRBD2,TRBV29-1,TGCAGCGTTGGAGGACTAGCTGGGGAGACCCAGTACTTC,CSVGGLAGETQYF
.,TRBJ2-1,.,TRBV4-3,TGCGCCAGCAGCCAAGAGGGTGGAGGTGGGGATGAGCAGTTCTTC,CASSQEGGGGDEQFF
.,TRBJ2-5,.,TRBV2,TGTGCCAGTCACGTGGGGCGCGGGCAAGAGACCCAGTACTTC,CASHVGRGQETQYF